This paragraph reports one T cell receptor (beta chain). No antigen is known for it. With 3 bases clipped from V and 3 bases from J, the junction kept 7 bases outside the gene matches. CDR1 is SGHRS and CDR2 is YFSETQ in the germline V gene. The CDR3 has 16 amino acids. This entry comes from a study of T cell responses to AZD1222 COVID-19 vaccine. Some clones are missing from TCRdb's copy, which holds only in-frame ones; the method was immunoSEQ multiplex PCR. The sample consists of 100,000 to 150,000 clones, more than 90% of them appearing once. Overall study findings and caveats: There were mostly white British donors and more females than males, and clonal diversity was possibly underestimated.

Specimen: peripheral blood, collected on day 0 of AZD1222 vaccination. This clonotype originated in an adult in good health. The J gene is TRBJ2-7, the V gene TRBV5-1, with 12 bases fitting TRBD2. The CDR3: CASSSTSGSASYEQYF. CDR3 DNA sequence: TGCGCCAGCAGCTCGACTAGCGGGAGTGCCAGCTACGAGCAGTACTTC.